This TCR beta chain is from a study of CD8 T cells in Susac syndrome. Overall study findings and caveats: The authors acknowledged that the study's TCR sequencing and HLA analysis involved relatively few individuals.

Negative isolation was used for CD8+ and CD4+ T cells, and FACS enrichment was applied to TEMRA cells. CDR3 length: 16 residues. From germline, CDR1 is GTSNPN and CDR2 SVGIG (reference sequence). Losses at the gene ends were 3 bases for V and 3 bases for J; bases not matched to a gene: 11. With random hexamers, reverse transcription was performed on about 0.5 to 1 ug of RNA. Each CDR3 protein gets one entry after TCRdb re-called the immunoSEQ multiplex PCR reads with MiXCR. The data show about 84,000 distinct CDR3 sequences, about 96% seen once. Regarding this clonotype: The antigen is undetermined.

The sample taken for sequencing was CD8+ T cells from PBMCs. The rearrangement uses TRBV30 and TRBJ2-3; 8 nucleotides agree with TRBD2. The origin of this receptor is a human donor with Susac syndrome. The DNA of the CDR3 is TGTGCCTGGAGACCGTTAGCGGGGTGGGGGACAGATACGCAGTATTTT. Amino acid sequence: CAWRPLAGWGTDTQYF. The variable domain in full, completed from reference TRBV30 and TRBJ2-3, reads SQTIHQWPATLVQPVGSPLSLECTVEGTSNPNLYWYRQAAGRGLQLLFYSVGIGQISSEVPQNLSASRPQDRQFILSSKKLLLSDSGFYLCAWRPLAGWGTDTQYFGPGTRLTVL.